This T cell receptor beta chain came from a study of T cell responses to AZD1222 COVID-19 vaccine (dated by TCRdb to about 2021). Background for the entire study: AZD1222 recipients with second doses at about 4 weeks or about 12 weeks were pooled, because spike-specific TCR depth and breadth did not differ between schedules. TCR sequencing was performed for roughly 250 trial participants, of whom about 200 were given two doses of AZD1222 and approximately 25 were given two doses of MenACWY control vaccine. Enrollment into the trials was organized by age into subgroups of 18-55, 56-69 and 70-plus years, and those subgroups contained roughly 150, 30 and 60 TCR-sequenced participants, respectively.

Results the study describes overall, beyond this receptor: Because no day 14 peak-response samples were available, the repertoires could be characterized only after the peak T cell response. Vaccine-associated CD4 TCRs spanned the whole spike protein, with dominant responses in regions 160-218 and 743-854. After two AZD1222 doses, both the breadth and the depth of spike-specific TCRs were significantly higher than at day 0 and than in MenACWY recipients. The 56-69-year group was small, and its depth increase did not reach significance, likely because of low power. Reportedly, close to half of the unique spike-specific TCRs recognized epitopes lying outside the regions that are mutated in the B.1.351 and B.1.1.7 variants. Conclusions about previously exposed vaccinees are limited because only five or six AZD1222 recipients were SARS-CoV-2 seropositive at baseline. Participants were mostly white British, with more females than males. The authors suggested clonal diversity may have been underestimated.

The CDR3 regions of human TCRbeta chains were analyzed by immunosequencing. On the authors' methods: Repertoire TCRs were checked for matches against a reference library of SARS-CoV-2-specific TCRs that had been generated using the MIRA antigen-specificity platform. Breadth meant the fraction of unique TCRs that were SARS-CoV-2-associated, whereas depth meant the fraction of total T cells that were SARS-CoV-2-associated. Using the MIRA data, every spike-specific TCR was mapped to the spike region that the TCR reacted to and assigned to either a CD4 or a CD8 class. Log10-transformed breadth and depth values were compared by one-way ANOVA with Sidak's multiple comparisons tests. TCRdb obtained this table from immuneACCESS and retained in-frame rearrangements with V and J assigned. These tables miss some clones; where compared with another copy, unresolved V genes account for less than half of the shortfall, and the remainder is unexplained. V, J and clone size reflect that table, while D and trimming were determined from the DNA. For this sample there are 55,000 to 65,000 clones; 65% to 90% appear just once. The ten largest account for around 20% of the sample.

A remark on this clone: The antigen it binds to is not known. Base-call qualities are not available, and no considerably larger clone is one nucleotide away.

Reading from cysteine to phenylalanine, the CDR3 counts 14 amino acids. Kept here is only the CDR3 DNA, which spans 42 bases and is read in frame from base 1. Based on the germline V gene (reference sequence), the CDR1 and CDR2 sequences are LNHDA and SQIVND. Trimming removed 9 bases from V and 2 bases from J; the gene matches leave 9 bases unexplained. What the time point label conveys for this sample: baseline before first vaccination. The vaccinee samples were drawn from two UK trials, COV001 and COV002, one of which was a single-blind randomized controlled phase 2/3 trial testing AZD1222 (ChAdOx1 nCoV-19) in healthy adults. For TCRbeta chain sequencing, PBMC samples from trial participants were taken at day 0 and at day 28 after the second dose.

The sequence is built from TRBV19 and TRBJ1-2; TRBD1 lines up with 7 middle nucleotides. The sequence came from an adult in good health. The sample here was peripheral blood, taken on day 0 of AZD1222 vaccination. The DNA is TGTGCCAGCAGTCAGGGGGAAAGAAACTATGGCTACACCTTC. Its protein reads: CASSQGERNYGYTF.